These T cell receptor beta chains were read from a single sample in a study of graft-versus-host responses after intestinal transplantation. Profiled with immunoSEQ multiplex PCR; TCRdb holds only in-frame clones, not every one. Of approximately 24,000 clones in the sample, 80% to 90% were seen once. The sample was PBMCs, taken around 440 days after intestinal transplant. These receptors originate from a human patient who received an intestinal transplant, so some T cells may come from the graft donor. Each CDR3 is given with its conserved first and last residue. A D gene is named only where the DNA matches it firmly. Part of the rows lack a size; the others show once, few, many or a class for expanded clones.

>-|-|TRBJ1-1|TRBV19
CASSLGGGPMNTEAFF
TGTGCCAGTAGTCTCGGGGGGGGTCCCATGAACACTGAAGCTTTCTTT
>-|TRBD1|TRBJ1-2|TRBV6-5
CASSENRGTSGYTF
TGTGCCAGCAGTGAAAACAGGGGCACGAGTGGCTACACCTTC
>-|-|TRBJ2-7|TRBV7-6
CASSLERGLSYEQYF
TGTGCCAGCAGCTTGGAGCGTGGATTATCCTACGAGCAGTACTTC
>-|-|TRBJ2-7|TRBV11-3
CASSLVGGGEQYF
TGTGCCAGCAGCTTAGTCGGAGGGGGCGAGCAGTACTTC
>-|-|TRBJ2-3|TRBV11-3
CASSLEGGTTDTQYF
TGTGCCAGCAGCTTAGAGGGCGGGACCACAGATACGCAGTATTTT
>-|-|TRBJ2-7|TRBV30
CAWSRPAYEQYF
TGTGCCTGGAGTCGACCTGCCTACGAGCAGTACTTC
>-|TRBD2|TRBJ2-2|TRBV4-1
CASSQVSGGPNTGELFF
TGCGCCAGCAGCCAAGTCTCGGGAGGCCCGAACACCGGGGAGCTGTTTTTT
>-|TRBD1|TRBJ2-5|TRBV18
CASSPGQQETQYF
TGTGCCAGCTCACCGGGACAGCAAGAGACCCAGTACTTC
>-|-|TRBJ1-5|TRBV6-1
CATSRVSGNQPQHF
TGTGCCACCTCTAGGGTCTCGGGCAATCAGCCCCAGCATTTT
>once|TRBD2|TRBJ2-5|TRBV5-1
CASSRTGTSGVRETQYF
TGCGCCAGCAGCCGGACCGGGACTAGCGGGGTGAGGGAGACCCAGTACTTC
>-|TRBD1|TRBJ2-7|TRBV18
CASSLLGTGTYEQYF
TGTGCCAGCTCACTTCTGGGGACAGGTACCTACGAGCAGTACTTC
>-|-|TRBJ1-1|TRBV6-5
CASSYGSLRGTEAFF
TGTGCCAGCAGTTACGGTTCCCTCCGGGGCACTGAAGCTTTCTTT
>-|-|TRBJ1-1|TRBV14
CASSQDKNTEAFF
TGTGCCAGCAGCCAAGATAAGAACACTGAAGCTTTCTTT
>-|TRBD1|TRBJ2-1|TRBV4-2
CASSQGGTGGNEQFF
TGTGCCAGCAGCCAAGGTGGGACAGGTGGGAATGAGCAGTTCTTC
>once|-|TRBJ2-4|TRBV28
CASSSGLRGIQYF
TGTGCCAGCAGTTCGGGACTTCGGGGCATTCAGTACTTC
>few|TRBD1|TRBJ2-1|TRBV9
CASSAGTGGFEQFF
TGTGCCAGCAGCGCCGGGACAGGGGGCTTTGAGCAGTTCTTC
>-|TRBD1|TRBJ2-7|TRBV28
CASSPGTGAPFYEQYF
TGTGCCAGCAGTCCCGGGACAGGCGCCCCCTTCTACGAGCAGTACTTC
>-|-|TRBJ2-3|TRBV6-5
CASRYTSGGTDTQYF
TGTGCCAGCAGGTATACTAGTGGTGGCACAGATACGCAGTATTTT
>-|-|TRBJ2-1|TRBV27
CASSAGTFNEQFF
TGTGCCAGCAGTGCCGGGACTTTTAATGAGCAGTTCTTC
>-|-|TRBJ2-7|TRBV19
CASKRDGDYEQYF
TGTGCCAGTAAGAGGGACGGAGACTACGAGCAGTACTTC
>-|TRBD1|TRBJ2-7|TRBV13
CASSSRDRAYEQYF
TGTGCCAGCAGCTCCCGGGACAGGGCCTACGAGCAGTACTTC
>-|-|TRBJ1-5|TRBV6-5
CASSGQRTNQPQHF
TGTGCCAGCAGTGGGCAGAGAACAAATCAGCCCCAGCATTTT